The present TCR beta chain was sequenced within a study of cytomegalovirus exposure and HLA in healthy donors. Background on the study: Out of roughly 200 million T cells, an earlier analysis found fewer than 140 million unique TCR beta sequences in total. Notes on the study in general: HLA alleles showed associations with fewer than 20,000 TCR beta sequences in a later analysis, at a 0.05 false discovery rate. Within a later analysis, the majority of CMV-associated TCR beta chains appeared HLA-restricted.

About this clone itself: Its antigen is as yet unknown.

PCR was performed using 60 Vbeta and 13 Jbeta primers. Repertoires were generated with immunoSEQ multiplex PCR, while TCRdb's copy carries only in-frame clones and drops some. The table lists about 150,000 clones, approximately 79% of them singletons. The germline CDR1 and CDR2 sequences are WNHNN and SYGVQD (reference sequence). This CDR3 contains 16 residues. V was pared by 3 bases and J by 3 bases, with 15 bases between. The chain couples TRBV10-1 to TRBJ1-3, with D maybe TRBD1 (6 bases). This TCR was sampled from a woman under 40 in good health and CMV-seronegative. The sequenced material came from PBMCs. CDR3 in amino acids: CASSDPSGDLGNTIYF. DNA of the CDR3: TGCGCCAGCAGTGATCCATCAGGGGACCTTGGAAACACCATATATTTT.